This entry features one TCR beta chain sequence. What it binds is not known. The CDR3 loop spans 14 amino acids. The germline V and J ends were trimmed by 4 bases and 4 bases, with 11 bases remaining between them. This entry belongs to a study of early T cells in non-severe SARS-CoV-2 infection. Study at large: Bulk RNA from unsorted whole blood was sequenced; chains were unpaired.

The TCR library protocol was used to attach unique molecular identifiers. These identifiers were attached to individual cDNA molecules. TCRdb re-analysed the 5' RACE reads in MiXCR, keeping a single row per CDR3 protein. This sample yields 50,000 to 80,000 distinct CDR3 sequences, of which around 4.9% are seen a single time; 4.9% belongs to the top ten. General study results and limits: VDJdb matching, biased toward anti-spike CD8 responses, missed private and CD4 specificities.

Sequencing input: whole blood. The chain is built from TRBV12-3 or TRBV12-4 and TRBJ2-4, with D possibly TRBD1 on 6 matching bases. The TCR comes from an adult who was a healthcare worker with PCR-confirmed SARS-CoV-2 infection or an uninfected control (not recorded which). As DNA, the CDR3 is TGTGCCAGCAGTTCCTCGGACAGAAAAAACATTCAGTACTTC. Amino acids: CASSSSDRKNIQYF.